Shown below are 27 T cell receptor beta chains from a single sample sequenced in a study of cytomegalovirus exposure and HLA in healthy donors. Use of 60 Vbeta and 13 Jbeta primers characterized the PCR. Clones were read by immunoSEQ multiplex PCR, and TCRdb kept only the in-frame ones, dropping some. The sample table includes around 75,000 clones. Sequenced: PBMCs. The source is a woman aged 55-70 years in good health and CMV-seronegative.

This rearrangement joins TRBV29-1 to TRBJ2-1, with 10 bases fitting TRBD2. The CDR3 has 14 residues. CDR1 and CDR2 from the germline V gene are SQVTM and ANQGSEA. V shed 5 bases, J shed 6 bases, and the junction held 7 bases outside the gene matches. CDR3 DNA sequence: TGCAGCGTTAAGCGGGAGGGCCTGGTCAATGAGCAGTTCTTC. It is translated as CSVKREGLVNEQFF.

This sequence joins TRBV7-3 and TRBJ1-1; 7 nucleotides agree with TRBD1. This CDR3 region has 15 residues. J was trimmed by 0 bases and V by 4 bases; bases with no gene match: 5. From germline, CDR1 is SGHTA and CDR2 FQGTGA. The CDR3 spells CASSYRGGMNTEAFF. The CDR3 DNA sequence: TGTGCCAGCAGCTACAGGGGCGGGATGAACACTGAAGCTTTCTTT.

CDR3 coding DNA: TGTGCCAGCAACGTAGAGACTAGCGTAGCCGGGGAGCTGTTTTTT. It translates to CASNVETSVAGELFF. The chain has TRBV2 and TRBJ2-2; 8 bases are a match to TRBD2. Germline V lookup: CDR1 SNHLY, CDR2 FYNNEI. This CDR3 has 15 amino acids. J was trimmed by 6 bases and V by 7 bases; bases with no gene match: 10.

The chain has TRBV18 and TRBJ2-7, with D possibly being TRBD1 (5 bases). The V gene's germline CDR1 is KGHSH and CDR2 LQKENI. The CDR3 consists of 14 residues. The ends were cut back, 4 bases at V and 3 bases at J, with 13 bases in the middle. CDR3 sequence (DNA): TGTGCCAGCTCACAAAGGATGGACAACTACGAGCAGTACTTC. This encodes CASSQRMDNYEQYF.

The CDR3 DNA reads as TGTGCCAGCAGCCAGAGGACAGGGGGCGCCGGTGGCTACACCTTC. This translates into CASSQRTGGAGGYTF. J is TRBJ1-2 and V is TRBV14; 11 bases match TRBD1. CDR1 SGHDN and CDR2 FVKESK come from the germline V gene. The CDR3 loop spans 15 amino acids. The trim removed 3 bases at V and 7 bases at J, leaving 7 bases unmatched.

CDR3 sequence reads: CSVERGFQQYF. CDR3 coding DNA: TGCAGCGTTGAAAGGGGCTTTCAGCAGTACTTC. The rearrangement links TRBV29-1 to TRBJ2-7; D might be TRBD1 (5 bases). The CDR3 is 11 residues long. The V and J ends lost 2 bases and 8 bases respectively, with 10 bases between them. Germline V gene sequence: CDR1 SQVTM, CDR2 ANQGSEA.

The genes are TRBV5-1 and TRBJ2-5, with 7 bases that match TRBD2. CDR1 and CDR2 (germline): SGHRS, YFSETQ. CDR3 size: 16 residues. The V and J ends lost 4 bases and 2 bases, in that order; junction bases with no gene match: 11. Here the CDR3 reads CASSRASGIFQETQYF. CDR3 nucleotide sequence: TGCGCCAGCAGCAGAGCCAGCGGGATCTTTCAAGAGACCCAGTACTTC.

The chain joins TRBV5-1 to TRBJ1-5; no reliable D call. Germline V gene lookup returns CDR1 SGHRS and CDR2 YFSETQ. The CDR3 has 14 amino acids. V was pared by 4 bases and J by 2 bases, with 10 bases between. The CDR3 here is CASSPGEGNQPQHF. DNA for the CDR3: TGCGCCAGCAGCCCCGGGGAGGGCAATCAGCCCCAGCATTTT.

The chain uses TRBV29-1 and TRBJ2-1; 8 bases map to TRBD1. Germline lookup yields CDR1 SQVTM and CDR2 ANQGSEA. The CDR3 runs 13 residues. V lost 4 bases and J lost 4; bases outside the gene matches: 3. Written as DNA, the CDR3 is TGCAGCGTTGCAGGGGGCAATTACAATGAGCAGTTCTTC. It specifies CSVAGGNYNEQFF.

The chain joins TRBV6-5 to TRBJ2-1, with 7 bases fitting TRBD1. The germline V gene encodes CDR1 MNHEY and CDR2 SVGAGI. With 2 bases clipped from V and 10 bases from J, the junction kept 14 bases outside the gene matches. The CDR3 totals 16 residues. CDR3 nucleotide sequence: TGTGCCAGCAGTTACGTCCGGGACAGAATCGGATCAGAGCAGTTCTTC. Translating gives CASSYVRDRIGSEQFF.

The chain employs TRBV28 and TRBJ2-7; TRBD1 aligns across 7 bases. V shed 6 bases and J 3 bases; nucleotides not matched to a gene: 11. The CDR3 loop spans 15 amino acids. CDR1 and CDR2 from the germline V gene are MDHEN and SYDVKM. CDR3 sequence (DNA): TGTGCCAGCAGATCTTACAGGGGTAGTTACTACGAGCAGTACTTC. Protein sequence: CASRSYRGSYYEQYF.

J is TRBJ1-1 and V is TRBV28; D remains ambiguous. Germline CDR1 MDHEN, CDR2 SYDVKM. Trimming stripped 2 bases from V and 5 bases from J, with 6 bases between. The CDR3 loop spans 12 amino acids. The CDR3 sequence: CASSLIGTEAFF. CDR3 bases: TGTGCCAGCAGTTTAATCGGGACTGAAGCTTTCTTT.

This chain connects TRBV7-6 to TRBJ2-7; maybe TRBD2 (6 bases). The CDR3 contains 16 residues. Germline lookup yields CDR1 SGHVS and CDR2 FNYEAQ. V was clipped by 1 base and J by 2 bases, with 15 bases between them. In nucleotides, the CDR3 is TGTGCCAGCAGCTTAGGACGCCGGGAGTCGACCTACGAGCAGTACTTC. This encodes CASSLGRRESTYEQYF. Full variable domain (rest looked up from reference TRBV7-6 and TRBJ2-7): GAGVSQSPRYKVTKRGQDVALRCDPISGHVSLYWYRQALGQGPEFLTYFNYEAQQDKSGLPNDRFSAERPEGSISTLTIQRTEQRDSAMYRCASSLGRRESTYEQYFGPGTRLTVT.

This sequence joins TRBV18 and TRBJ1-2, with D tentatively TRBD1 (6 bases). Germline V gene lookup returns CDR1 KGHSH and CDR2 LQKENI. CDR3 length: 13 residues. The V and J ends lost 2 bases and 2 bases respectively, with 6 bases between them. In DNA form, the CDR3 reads TGTGCCAGCTCACCAGGGACAAACTATGGCTACACCTTC. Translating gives CASSPGTNYGYTF. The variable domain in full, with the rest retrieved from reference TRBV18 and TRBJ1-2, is NAGVMQNPRHLVRRRGQEARLRCSPMKGHSHVYWYRQLPEEGLKFMVYLQKENIIDESGMPKERFSAEFPKEGPSILRIQQVVRGDSAAYFCASSPGTNYGYTFGSGTRLTVV.

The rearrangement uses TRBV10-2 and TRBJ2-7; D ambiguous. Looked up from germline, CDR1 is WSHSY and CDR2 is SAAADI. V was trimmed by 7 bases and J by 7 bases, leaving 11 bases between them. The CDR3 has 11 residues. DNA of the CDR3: TGCGCCAGCACCGACCGAGGAGAGCAGTACTTC. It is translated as CASTDRGEQYF.

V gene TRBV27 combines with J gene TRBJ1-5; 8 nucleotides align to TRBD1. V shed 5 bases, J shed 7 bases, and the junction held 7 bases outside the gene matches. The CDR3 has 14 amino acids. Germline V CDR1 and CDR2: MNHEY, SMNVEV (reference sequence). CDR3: CASSAGQGPQPQHF. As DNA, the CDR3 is TGTGCCAGCAGTGCCGGACAGGGACCGCAGCCCCAGCATTTT.

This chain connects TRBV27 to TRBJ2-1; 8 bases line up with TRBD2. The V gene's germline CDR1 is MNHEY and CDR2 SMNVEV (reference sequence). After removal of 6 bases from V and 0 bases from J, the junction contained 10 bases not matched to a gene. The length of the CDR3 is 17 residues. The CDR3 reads CASRRVSGISSYNEQFF. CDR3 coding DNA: TGTGCCAGCAGAAGGGTTAGCGGGATTAGCTCCTACAATGAGCAGTTCTTC.

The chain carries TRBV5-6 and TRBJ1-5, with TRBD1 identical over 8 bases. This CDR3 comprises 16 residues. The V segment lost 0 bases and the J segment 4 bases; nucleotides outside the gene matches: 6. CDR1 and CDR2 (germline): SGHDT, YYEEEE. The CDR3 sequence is CASSLGDRGGNQPQHF. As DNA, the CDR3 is TGTGCCAGCAGCTTGGGAGACAGGGGTGGAAATCAGCCCCAGCATTTT. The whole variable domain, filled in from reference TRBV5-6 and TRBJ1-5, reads DAGVTQSPTHLIKTRGQQVTLRCSPKSGHDTVSWYQQALGQGPQFIFQYYEEEERQRGNFPDRFSGHQFPNYSSELNVNALLLGDSALYLCASSLGDRGGNQPQHFGDGTRLSIL.

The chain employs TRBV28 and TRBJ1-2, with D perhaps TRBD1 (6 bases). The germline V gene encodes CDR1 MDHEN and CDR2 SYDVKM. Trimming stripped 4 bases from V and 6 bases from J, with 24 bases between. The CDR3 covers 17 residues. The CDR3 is CASSSFNLTGLADGYTF. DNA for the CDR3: TGTGCCAGCAGTTCCTTTAATCTAACAGGGTTAGCTGATGGCTACACCTTC.

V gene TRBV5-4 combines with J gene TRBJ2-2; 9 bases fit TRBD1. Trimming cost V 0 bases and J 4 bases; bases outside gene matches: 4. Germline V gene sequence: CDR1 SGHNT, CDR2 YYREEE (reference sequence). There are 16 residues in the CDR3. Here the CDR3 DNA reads TGTGCCAGCAGCTTGGGGACAGGGGCCCTCACCGGGGAGCTGTTTTTT. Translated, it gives CASSLGTGALTGELFF. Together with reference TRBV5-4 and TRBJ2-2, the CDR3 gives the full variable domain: ETGVTQSPTHLIKTRGQQVTLRCSSQSGHNTVSWYQQALGQGPQFIFQYYREEENGRGNFPPRFSGLQFPNYSSELNVNALELDDSALYLCASSLGTGALTGELFFGEGSRLTVL.

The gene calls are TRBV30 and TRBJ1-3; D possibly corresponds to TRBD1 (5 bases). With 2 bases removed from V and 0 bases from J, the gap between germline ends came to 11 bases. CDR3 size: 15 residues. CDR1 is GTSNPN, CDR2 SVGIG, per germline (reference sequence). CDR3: CAWSTRGLSGNTIYF. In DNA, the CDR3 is TGTGCCTGGAGTACGCGGGGCCTCTCTGGAAACACCATATATTTT.

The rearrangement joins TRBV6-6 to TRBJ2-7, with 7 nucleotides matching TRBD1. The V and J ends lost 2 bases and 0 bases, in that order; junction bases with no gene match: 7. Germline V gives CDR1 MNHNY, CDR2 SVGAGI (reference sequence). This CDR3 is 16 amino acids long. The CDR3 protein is CASSYGGQTYSYEQYF. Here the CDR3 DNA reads TGTGCCAGCAGTTACGGGGGACAGACGTACTCCTACGAGCAGTACTTC.

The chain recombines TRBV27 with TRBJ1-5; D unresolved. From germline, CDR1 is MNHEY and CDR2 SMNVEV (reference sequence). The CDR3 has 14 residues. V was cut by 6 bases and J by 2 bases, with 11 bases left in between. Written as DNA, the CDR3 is TGTGCCAGCAGCCCGTTTGGAGGCAATCAGCCCCAGCATTTT. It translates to CASSPFGGNQPQHF.

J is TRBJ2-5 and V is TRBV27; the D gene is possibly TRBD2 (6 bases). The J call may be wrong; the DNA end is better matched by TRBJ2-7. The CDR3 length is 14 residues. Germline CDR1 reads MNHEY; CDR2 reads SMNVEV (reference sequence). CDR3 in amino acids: CASSRSGGIYEQYF. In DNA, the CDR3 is TGTGCCAGCAGTCGTAGCGGAGGGATCTACGAGCAGTACTTC.

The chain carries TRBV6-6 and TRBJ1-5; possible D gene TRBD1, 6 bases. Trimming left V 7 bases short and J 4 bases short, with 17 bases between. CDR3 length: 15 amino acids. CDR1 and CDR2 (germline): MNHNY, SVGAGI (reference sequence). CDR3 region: CASTDGQTANQPQHF. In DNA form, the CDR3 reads TGTGCCAGCACTGATGGACAGACAGCTAATCAGCCCCAGCATTTT.

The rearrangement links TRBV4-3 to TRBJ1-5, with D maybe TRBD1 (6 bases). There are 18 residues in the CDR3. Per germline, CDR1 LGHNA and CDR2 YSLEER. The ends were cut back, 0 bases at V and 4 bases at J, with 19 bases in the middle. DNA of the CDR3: TGCGCCAGCAGCCAAGATAAAGGTATAAACAGGGATAATCAGCCCCAGCATTTT. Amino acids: CASSQDKGINRDNQPQHF.

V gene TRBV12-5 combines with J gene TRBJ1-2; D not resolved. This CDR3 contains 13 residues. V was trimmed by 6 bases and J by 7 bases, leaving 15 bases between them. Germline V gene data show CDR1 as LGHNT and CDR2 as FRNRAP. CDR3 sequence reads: CASGNGFYGGYTF. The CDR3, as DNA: TGTGCTAGTGGAAACGGGTTTTACGGTGGCTACACCTTC. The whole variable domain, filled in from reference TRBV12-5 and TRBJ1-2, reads DARVTQTPRHKVTEMGQEVTMRCQPILGHNTVFWYRQTMMQGLELLAYFRNRAPLDDSGMPKDRFSAEMPDATLATLKIQPSEPRDSAVYFCASGNGFYGGYTFGSGTRLTVV.